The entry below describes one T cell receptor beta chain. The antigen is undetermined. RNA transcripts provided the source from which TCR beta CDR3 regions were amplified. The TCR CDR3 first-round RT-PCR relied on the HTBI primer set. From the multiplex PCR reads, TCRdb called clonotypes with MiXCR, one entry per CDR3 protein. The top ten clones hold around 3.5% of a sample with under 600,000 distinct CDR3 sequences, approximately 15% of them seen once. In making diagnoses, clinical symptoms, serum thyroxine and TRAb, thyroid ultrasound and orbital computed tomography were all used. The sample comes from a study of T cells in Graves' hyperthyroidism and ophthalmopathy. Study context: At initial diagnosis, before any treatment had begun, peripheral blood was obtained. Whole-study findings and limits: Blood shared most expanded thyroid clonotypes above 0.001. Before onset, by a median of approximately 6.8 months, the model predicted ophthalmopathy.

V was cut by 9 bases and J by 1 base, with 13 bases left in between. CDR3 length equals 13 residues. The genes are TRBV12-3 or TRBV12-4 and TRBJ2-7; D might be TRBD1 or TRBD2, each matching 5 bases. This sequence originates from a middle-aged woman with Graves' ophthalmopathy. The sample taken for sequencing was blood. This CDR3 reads CASMRGRSYEQYF. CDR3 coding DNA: TGTGCCAGTATGAGGGGTCGTTCCTACGAGCAGTACTTC.